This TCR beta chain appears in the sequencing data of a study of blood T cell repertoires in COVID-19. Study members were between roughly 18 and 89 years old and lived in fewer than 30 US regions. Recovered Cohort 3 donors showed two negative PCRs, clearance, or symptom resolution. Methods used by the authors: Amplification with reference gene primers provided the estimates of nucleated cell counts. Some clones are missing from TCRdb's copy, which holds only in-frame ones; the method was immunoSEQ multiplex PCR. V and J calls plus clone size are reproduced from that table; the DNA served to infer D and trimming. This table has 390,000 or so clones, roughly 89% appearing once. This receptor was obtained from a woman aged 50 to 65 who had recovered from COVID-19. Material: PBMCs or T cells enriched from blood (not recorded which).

In DNA, the CDR3 is TGTGCCAGTAGTATTGGGGACAGTTCATTATCACCCCTCCACTTT. It encodes CASSIGDSSLSPLHF. The chain combines TRBV19 with TRBJ1-6; 7 bases align to TRBD1. The CDR3 is 15 amino acids. Germline CDR1 LNHDA, CDR2 SQIVND (reference sequence). The trim removed 3 bases at V and 10 bases at J, leaving 9 bases unmatched.